These 21 T cell receptor beta chains were sequenced from one sample in a study of blood T cell repertoires in COVID-19. Method: immunoSEQ multiplex PCR; TCRdb's copy keeps in-frame clones and lacks some. This table holds about 58,000 clones, about 85% found once. Material for sequencing was peripheral blood. Every receptor here comes from a man in his forties with active COVID-19.

This chain uses TRBV3-1 (or the pseudogene TRBV3-2) with TRBJ2-3; D perhaps matches TRBD2 (5 bases). The V gene lost 0 bases and the J gene lost 5 bases, with 18 bases spanning the gap. This CDR3 contains 17 residues. The V gene's germline CDR1 is LGHDT and CDR2 YNNKEL (reference sequence). This CDR3 is CASSQEPPQLRGDTQYF. The CDR3 coding sequence is TGTGCCAGCAGCCAAGAACCCCCTCAGCTCCGGGGAGATACGCAGTATTTT.

The J gene is TRBJ2-3, the V gene TRBV9, with 14 positions matching TRBD2. V shed 0 bases, J shed 8 bases, and the junction held 5 bases outside the gene matches. This CDR3 spans 16 amino acids. Germline CDR1 is SGDLS and CDR2 is YYNGEE. The CDR3 DNA reads as TGTGCCAGCAGCGTAGCTGGGACTAGCGGGAGTAGTACGCAGTATTTT. The encoded protein is CASSVAGTSGSSTQYF.

The chain couples TRBV5-6 to TRBJ2-3; D is possibly TRBD2 (5 bases). The CDR3 is 15 amino acids. Trimming pared 2 bases from V and 1 base from J, leaving 11 bases between. From germline, CDR1 is SGHDT and CDR2 YYEEEE. CDR3 protein: CASSFIPAGTDTQYF. The DNA of the CDR3 is TGTGCCAGCAGCTTCATCCCAGCGGGCACAGATACGCAGTATTTT.

The V gene is TRBV7-9, the J gene TRBJ2-1, with 8 nucleotides matching TRBD1. The junction had 5 bases not matched to a gene; V was cut back by 5 bases and J by 11 bases. Germline assignment: CDR1 SEHNR and CDR2 FQNEAQ (reference sequence). The CDR3 totals 12 residues. The CDR3 spells CASSIDRGKQFF. DNA of the CDR3: TGTGCCAGCAGCATCGACAGGGGAAAGCAGTTCTTC.

CDR3 sequence: CASSFSGGGTNTEAFF. In DNA form, the CDR3 reads TGTGCCAGCAGCTTTAGTGGGGGGGGAACGAACACTGAAGCTTTCTTT. The V call is TRBV7-8, the J call TRBJ1-1; tentatively, D is TRBD1 (5 bases). Germline lookup yields CDR1 SGHVS and CDR2 FQNEAQ. V was cut by 3 bases and J by 1 base, with 15 bases left in between. CDR3 length: 16 residues.

The chain has TRBV2 and TRBJ1-1; D is perhaps TRBD1 (5 bases). The V end lost 4 bases, the J end lost 6 bases, and 12 bases lay between the germline ends. This CDR3 is built from 13 residues. From germline, CDR1 is SNHLY and CDR2 FYNNEI. For the CDR3, the DNA is TGTGCCAGCAGTGGCGAGGGGAGGGCTGAAGCTTTCTTT. Amino acid sequence: CASSGEGRAEAFF. Full variable domain (remainder filled in from reference TRBV2 and TRBJ1-1): EPEVTQTPSHQVTQMGQEVILRCVPISNHLYFYWYRQILGQKVEFLVSFYNNEISEKSEIFDDQFSVERPDGSNFTLKIRSTKLEDSAMYFCASSGEGRAEAFFGQGTRLTVV.

The V call is TRBV4-1, the J call TRBJ2-7, with D possibly TRBD1 on 8 matching bases. Trimming pared 5 bases from V and 2 bases from J, leaving 16 bases between. The CDR3 length is 15 residues. In germline, CDR1 is MGHRA, CDR2 YSYEKL. The CDR3 region is CASSAVTGGAYEQYF. CDR3 nucleotide sequence: TGCGCCAGCAGCGCAGTAACAGGGGGGGCCTACGAGCAGTACTTC.

The genes are TRBV6-5 and TRBJ1-2, with 7 nucleotides matching TRBD1. The germline gives CDR1 MNHEY, CDR2 SVGAGI. V lost 8 bases and J lost 3; bases outside the gene matches: 12. The CDR3 length is 15 residues. The CDR3 loop reads CASRKGGTGDYGYTF. Written as DNA, the CDR3 is TGTGCCAGCCGAAAAGGGGGAACAGGGGACTATGGCTACACCTTC.

The genes are TRBV12-3 or TRBV12-4 and TRBJ2-1, with a tentative D call TRBD2 (5 bases). The V gene lost 5 bases and the J gene lost 11 bases, with 13 bases spanning the gap. The CDR3 spans 12 residues. The CDR3 protein is CASSLDYTQQFF. The CDR3 DNA follows: TGTGCCAGCAGTCTCGACTATACCCAGCAGTTCTTC.

J is TRBJ2-7 and V is TRBV10-2, with 9 bases fitting TRBD2. Germline V gene data show CDR1 as WSHSY and CDR2 as SAAADI. The V gene end was trimmed by 3 bases and the J gene end by 4 bases; junction bases not matched to a gene: 4. The CDR3 consists of 14 residues. The CDR3 nucleotides are TGCGCCAGCAGTGATCTAGCGGGACTATACGAGCAGTACTTC. Protein sequence: CASSDLAGLYEQYF.

V is TRBV5-1 and J is TRBJ2-1, with 8 bases fitting TRBD2. The CDR3 contains 17 residues. CDR1 is SGHRS, CDR2 YFSETQ, per germline. V shed 3 bases and J 2 bases; nucleotides not matched to a gene: 10. CDR3 DNA: TGCGCCAGCAGCTGGATCTTTAGCGGGATCGCCTACAATGAGCAGTTCTTC. Protein: CASSWIFSGIAYNEQFF.

The rearrangement uses TRBV9 and TRBJ2-7; 10 bases are a match to TRBD2. V lost 4 bases, J lost 6 bases, and 4 bases stayed unmatched. The CDR3 has 13 residues. Per the germline V gene, CDR1 is SGDLS and CDR2 is YYNGEE. The CDR3 region has the DNA TGTGCCAGCAGCCCCCGACTAGCGGGCGAGCAGTACTTC. Its protein product is CASSPRLAGEQYF.

The chain employs TRBV19 and TRBJ1-5; 10 bases match TRBD1. In germline, CDR1 is LNHDA, CDR2 SQIVND (reference sequence). After removal of 6 bases from V and 4 bases from J, the junction contained 0 bases not matched to a gene. The CDR3 has 13 amino acids. The CDR3 is CASRDRGNQPQHF. The CDR3 nucleotides read TGTGCCAGTAGGGACAGGGGGAATCAGCCCCAGCATTTT.

The V call is TRBV29-1, the J call TRBJ2-1; TRBD1 matches 8 bases. Germline values: CDR1 SQVTM, CDR2 ANQGSEA. The CDR3 consists of 14 residues. The J segment lost 2 bases and the V segment lost 7 bases, leaving 7 bases of the junction unmatched. DNA for the CDR3: TGCAGCGGGAACAGGGGGATAGCCTACAATGAGCAGTTCTTC. Encoded protein: CSGNRGIAYNEQFF.

The genes are TRBV7-9 and TRBJ1-2; 9 bases match TRBD1. This CDR3 is 19 amino acids long. V trimming: 5 bases; J trimming: 4 bases; junction bases outside the gene matches: 20. The V gene's germline CDR1 is SEHNR and CDR2 FQNEAQ (reference sequence). The CDR3 loop reads CASSHTWGRRDRAVYGYTF. Here the CDR3 DNA reads TGTGCCAGCAGCCACACCTGGGGTCGTCGGGACAGGGCCGTCTATGGCTACACCTTC.

This rearrangement joins TRBV3-1 (or the pseudogene TRBV3-2) to TRBJ1-2; 10 nucleotides match TRBD1. CDR3 size: 15 residues. Losses at the gene ends were 5 bases for V and 3 bases for J; bases not matched to a gene: 6. The germline V gene encodes CDR1 LGHDT and CDR2 YNNKEL (reference sequence). The CDR3 DNA follows: TGTGCCAGCAGCTCACCGGACAGGGGGGACTATGGCTACACCTTC. This translates into CASSSPDRGDYGYTF.

The V gene is TRBV9, the J gene TRBJ2-1; 12 bases agree with TRBD2. This CDR3 region has 16 residues. Losses at the gene ends were 4 bases for V and 4 bases for J; bases not matched to a gene: 6. CDR1 and CDR2 (germline): SGDLS, YYNGEE. CDR3 bases: TGTGCCAGCAGCAAGACTAGCGGGAGTTCATACAATGAGCAGTTCTTC. Translated, it gives CASSKTSGSSYNEQFF. Variable domain in full (rest from reference TRBV9 and TRBJ2-1): DSGVTQTPKHLITATGQRVTLRCSPRSGDLSVYWYQQSLDQGLQFLIQYYNGEERAKGNILERFSAQQFPDLHSELNLSSLELGDSALYFCASSKTSGSSYNEQFFGPGTRLTVL.

This clone was seen a handful of times. This sequence joins TRBV27 and TRBJ2-1; the match to TRBD2 covers 8 bases. This CDR3 comprises 19 residues. The V segment lost 5 bases and the J segment 2 bases; nucleotides outside the gene matches: 17. CDR1 and CDR2 (germline): MNHEY, SMNVEV (reference sequence). The CDR3 region is CASSPRPPQTSGAYNEQFF. CDR3 DNA: TGTGCCAGCAGTCCCCGCCCGCCACAAACTAGCGGAGCCTACAATGAGCAGTTCTTC.

This clone occurred once. This chain uses TRBV28 with TRBJ1-4; D gene unclear. The CDR3 contains 15 residues. Trimming cost V 4 bases and J 7 bases, with 16 bases left between them. The germline CDR1 and CDR2 sequences are MDHEN and SYDVKM. Written as DNA, the CDR3 is TGTGCCAGCAGTTCCCCCAAGGGAGCGGGTGAAAAACTGTTTTTT. As protein: CASSSPKGAGEKLFF.

The chain carries TRBV6-1 and TRBJ2-1; 10 positions match TRBD1. Germline assignment: CDR1 MNHNS and CDR2 SASEGT. This CDR3 is 15 amino acids long. The junction had 0 bases not matched to a gene; V was cut back by 1 base and J by 3 bases. The CDR3 DNA follows: TGTGCCAGCAGTGAAGGGACAGGGGGCTACAATGAGCAGTTCTTC. Protein product: CASSEGTGGYNEQFF.

The CDR3 loop reads CASSGIQGRIEKLFF. The DNA for the CDR3 is TGTGCCAGCAGCGGAATACAGGGTCGGATTGAAAAACTGTTTTTT. The J gene is TRBJ1-4, the V gene TRBV7-9; TRBD1 might be the D (6 bases). V gave up 5 bases and J gave up 7 bases, with 17 bases separating them. CDR3 size: 15 residues. Germline V CDR1 and CDR2: SEHNR, FQNEAQ (reference sequence).